The rows below give T cell receptor beta chains drawn from one sample of a study of vaccination effects on CD4 cells after COVID-19. Their antigens remain unidentified. Assay used: immunoSEQ multiplex PCR; TCRdb lists only in-frame clones, some missing. In the table there are tens of thousands of clones, roughly 82% of which are singletons. The sample was CD4+ T cells from PBMCs cultured with HCoV-NL63 spike peptides, taken after COVID-19 vaccination. The receptors were sampled from a human donor who received a COVID-19 vaccine. Some clones in this sample may be carry-over from other donors' samples. CDR3s include the opening cysteine and the closing phenylalanine or tryptophan.

v_call cdr3_aa
TRBV30 CAWSLAGFRETQYF
TRBV2 CASSLGTGGRAFF
TRBV9 CASSVQPGTGSYTDTQYF
TRBV7-8 CASLRGGREETQYF
TRBV2 CASSRRGTEAFF
TRBV24-1 CATDRSYNSPLHF
TRBV5-1 CASSLGNSGNTIYF
TRBV24-1 CATSGGTNQPQHF
TRBV5-1 CASSLGTGGETQYF
TRBV24-1 CATSDGQGRETQYF
TRBV29-1 CSVVISSTDTQYF
TRBV5-1 CASSLSGGGDQPQHF
TRBV7-2 CASSLGQGGGYTF
TRBV3-1/TRBV3-2 CASSLGLAGGYFYTGELFF
TRBV2 CASRDRSNTEAFF
TRBV4-1 CASSRQGSDIQYF
TRBV5-1 CASSLGLTGGTFYNYGYTF
TRBV7-2 CASSYLGFRETQYF
TRBV11-3 CASSPGVSAGWQTQYF
TRBV27 CASSPRQGGYGYTF
TRBV9 CASSAGQGLPGELFF
TRBV24-1 CATSDSGPIQETQYF
TRBV3-1/TRBV3-2 CASSQEYREYGYTF
TRBV5-1 CASSSRLSTDTQYF
TRBV15 CATSRYEGQKETQYF
TRBV9 CASSPRAGGPGTDTQYF
TRBV19 CASSITRARGANVLTF
TRBV7-2 CASSFRQGRNYGYTF